Presented here are 24 T cell receptor beta chains from one specimen sequenced in a study of T-cell reconstitution after alpha-beta-depleted transplantation in children (dated by TCRdb to about 2016). Library prep was done by PCR. The data were produced on an Illumina HiSeq 2500. TCR libraries were prepared with molecular barcoding, using unique molecular identifiers to normalize TCRbeta repertoire quantification. Through fastp at Q25 and MiXCR, TCRdb rebuilt clones from the public reads, retaining in-frame beta chains. Entries are consolidated by CDR3 protein sequence, retaining the most common genes and DNA. The sample profile shows some 520,000 distinct CDR3 sequences; approximately 30% of them were found once. Of the sample, around 2.3% falls within the top ten clones. The sample was PBMCs from the stem cell graft donor, taken from the stem cell graft. The source is a human donor who donated a stem cell graft to a child with aplastic anemia.

This clonotype has a handful of counts. This rearrangement joins TRBV18 to TRBJ2-5; 7 bases fit TRBD1. V gave up 5 bases and J gave up 2 bases; unmatched junction bases: 5. This CDR3 is built from 14 residues. CDR1 is KGHSH and CDR2 is LQKENI in the germline V gene. The CDR3 sequence: CASSGQDLQETQYF. The CDR3 DNA sequence: TGTGCCAGCTCAGGACAGGACCTTCAAGAGACCCAGTACTTC.

The gene calls are TRBV30 and TRBJ1-1, with D maybe TRBD1 (5 bases). CDR3 length: 11 amino acids. Germline CDR1 GTSNPN, CDR2 SVGIG (reference sequence). The V end was cut by 8 bases, the J end by 1 base, with 8 bases between. The CDR3 DNA reads TGTGCCGGTGACAGGAACACTGAAGCTTTCTTT. It translates to CAGDRNTEAFF.

The V call is TRBV7-2, the J call TRBJ2-3, with D possibly matching TRBD2 (6 bases). Trimming removed 0 bases at V and 9 bases at J, with 13 bases between. Germline CDR1 SGHTA, CDR2 FQGNSA. This CDR3 is 14 amino acids long. The CDR3 DNA reads as TGTGCCAGCAGCTTAGCGGACGGGGCGGGGACGCAGTATTTT. It encodes CASSLADGAGTQYF.

The chain recombines TRBV24-1 with TRBJ2-1; 8 bases match TRBD2. With 3 bases clipped from V and 1 base from J, the junction kept 16 bases outside the gene matches. The CDR3 totals 20 residues. Germline CDR1 is KGHDR and CDR2 is SFDVKD. CDR3 coding DNA: TGTGCCACCAGTGATCTCAGCGGGAGAATAGGTCGCGGATCCTACAATGAGCAGTTCTTC. Its protein product is CATSDLSGRIGRGSYNEQFF.

This chain uses TRBV12-3 or TRBV12-4 with TRBJ2-3; TRBD1 or TRBD2 may be the D gene (6 bases each). Trimming stripped 7 bases from V and 7 bases from J, with 18 bases between. There are 14 residues in the CDR3. The CDR3 nucleotides read TGTGCCAGCAATCTCCGACGGGGGCCAAATACGCAGTATTTT. This codes for CASNLRRGPNTQYF.

This clonotype was seen ten or more times. The V and J genes are TRBV12-3 or TRBV12-4 and TRBJ1-1, with TRBD1 identical over 9 bases. The CDR3 is made up of 15 amino acids. J gave up 0 bases and V 5 bases, and 4 bases lay outside the gene matches. The CDR3, as DNA: TGTGCCAGCAGTCCCGGGACAGGGATGAACACTGAAGCTTTCTTT. It is translated as CASSPGTGMNTEAFF.

The table lists this clonotype with a few counts. The rearrangement links TRBV29-1 to TRBJ2-5; 10 nucleotides match TRBD2. The CDR3 is made up of 14 amino acids. Looked up from germline, CDR1 is SQVTM and CDR2 is ANQGSEA. The CDR3 nucleotides are TGCACTGGGACCCTAGCGGGAGCCCAAGAGACCCAGTACTTC. Its protein product is CTGTLAGAQETQYF.

The chain carries TRBV3-1 and TRBJ1-1; D is unclear. Trimming pared 2 bases from V and 1 base from J, leaving 5 bases between. This CDR3 region has 13 residues. The germline CDR1 and CDR2 sequences are LGHDT and YNNKEL (reference sequence). The CDR3 spells CASSQLSNTEAFF. The CDR3 DNA reads as TGTGCCAGCAGCCAATTATCGAACACTGAAGCTTTCTTT.

V usage is TRBV6-5 and J usage is TRBJ1-1; no firm D call. Trimming pared 2 bases from V and 0 bases from J, leaving 7 bases between. CDR1 is MNHEY, CDR2 SVGAGI, per germline. CDR3 length: 14 residues. The CDR3: CASSYGQMNTEAFF. The CDR3 coding sequence is TGTGCCAGCAGTTACGGGCAGATGAACACTGAAGCTTTCTTT.

The chain carries TRBV9 and TRBJ1-2; 10 nucleotides match TRBD1. The junction had 2 bases not matched to a gene; V was cut back by 3 bases and J by 3 bases. Looked up from germline, CDR1 is SGDLS and CDR2 is YYNGEE. The CDR3 is 14 residues long. In nucleotides, the CDR3 is TGTGCCAGCAGCGAGACAGGGGGCGACTATGGCTACACCTTC. Translating gives CASSETGGDYGYTF.

The chain employs TRBV15 and TRBJ2-7; D gene uncertain. Trimming removed 0 bases from V and 1 base from J, with 13 bases in between. Germline CDR1 LNHNV, CDR2 YYDKDF (reference sequence). The CDR3 runs to 16 residues. CDR3 nucleotides: TGTGCCACCAGCAGAGAGGGAAACCTCATTTCCTACGAGCAGTACTTC. This translates into CATSREGNLISYEQYF.

The V call is TRBV29-1, the J call TRBJ2-1; no clear D gene. The CDR3 loop spans 11 amino acids. CDR1 and CDR2 (germline): SQVTM, ANQGSEA. Trimming cost V 5 bases and J 6 bases, with 8 bases left between them. CDR3 sequence: CSVLMVNEQFF. The CDR3 DNA is TGCAGCGTTCTCATGGTCAATGAGCAGTTCTTC.

This chain joins TRBV6-1 and TRBJ1-2; D is ambiguous. There are 13 residues in the CDR3. Germline V gene sequence: CDR1 MNHNS, CDR2 SASEGT. Trimming stripped 8 bases from V and 2 bases from J, with 12 bases between. Here the CDR3 reads CASEPGMNYGYTF. The DNA for the CDR3 is TGTGCCAGCGAACCAGGCATGAACTATGGCTACACCTTC.

V is TRBV6-2 or TRBV6-3 and J is TRBJ1-4, with D possibly TRBD1 on 6 matching bases. CDR3 size: 15 residues. Trimming left V 6 bases short and J 5 bases short, with 16 bases between. Germline V gives CDR1 MNHEY, CDR2 SVGEGT. The CDR3 coding sequence is TGTGCCAGCAGGGACCAGGGGAAAAGGAATGAAAAACTGTTTTTT. This sequence encodes CASRDQGKRNEKLFF.

This clonotype has more than one count but fewer than ten. The gene calls are TRBV5-1 and TRBJ1-1; 9 nucleotides agree with TRBD1. V lost 4 bases, J lost 6 bases, and 13 bases stayed unmatched. Germline V gives CDR1 SGHRS, CDR2 YFSETQ. The CDR3 has 16 residues. CDR3 nucleotides: TGCGCCAGCAGCACCACTGCCGGGACAGGGTTCTCTGAAGCTTTCTTT. Its translation is CASSTTAGTGFSEAFF.

About this clonotype: A read error may be the cause here, since a much bigger clone is one base away. The chain joins TRBV7-8 to TRBJ2-6; D not certain. CDR3 length: 15 residues. The germline V gene encodes CDR1 SGHVS and CDR2 FQNEAQ. V was trimmed by 1 base and J by 0 bases, leaving 4 bases between them. CDR3 sequence (DNA): TGTGCCAGCAGCTTAGGGGTCTCTGGGGCCAACGTCCTGACTTTC. Amino acid sequence: CASSLGVSGANVLTF.

The rearrangement links TRBV5-1 to TRBJ2-3; TRBD2 matches 7 bases. The CDR3 has 16 residues. Germline CDR1 is SGHRS and CDR2 is YFSETQ. J was trimmed by 1 base and V by 0 bases; bases with no gene match: 5. The CDR3 protein is CASSLDRLAGTDTQYF. The DNA of the CDR3 is TGCGCCAGCAGCTTGGATCGACTAGCTGGCACAGATACGCAGTATTTT. Together with reference TRBV5-1 and TRBJ2-3, the CDR3 gives the full variable domain: KAGVTQTPRYLIKTRGQQVTLSCSPISGHRSVSWYQQTPGQGLQFLFEYFSETQRNKGNFPGRFSGRQFSNSRSEMNVSTLELGDSALYLCASSLDRLAGTDTQYFGPGTRLTVL.

The chain combines TRBV18 with TRBJ2-7; 7 positions match TRBD1. This CDR3 comprises 17 residues. The V gene's germline CDR1 is KGHSH and CDR2 LQKENI. The ends lost 6 bases at V and 3 bases at J; junction bases unmatched: 17. This CDR3 is CASSISQGDTTFYEQYV. The CDR3, as DNA: TGTGCCAGCTCGATTAGCCAGGGGGACACAACTTTCTACGAGCAGTACGTC.

The rearrangement links TRBV11-2 to TRBJ2-3; 11 bases are a match to TRBD1. CDR3 size: 18 residues. Trimming cost V 1 base and J 3 bases; bases outside gene matches: 9. CDR1 is SGHAT, CDR2 FQNNGV, per germline. CDR3 coding DNA: TGTGCCAGCAGCTTAGTTCCCGGCGGGACAGGGGGGACAGATACGCAGTATTTT. Translation gives CASSLVPGGTGGTDTQYF. Full variable domain (outside the CDR3, taken from reference TRBV11-2 and TRBJ2-3): EAGVAQSPRYKIIEKRQSVAFWCNPISGHATLYWYQQILGQGPKLLIQFQNNGVVDDSQLPKDRFSAERLKGVDSTLKIQPAKLEDSAVYLCASSLVPGGTGGTDTQYFGPGTRLTVL.

The rearrangement joins TRBV12-3 or TRBV12-4 to TRBJ2-2, with 9 bases that match TRBD2. With 3 bases clipped from V and 7 bases from J, the junction kept 9 bases outside the gene matches. This CDR3 comprises 16 residues. The CDR3 DNA is TGTGCCAGCAGTTTTGGCGGGAGGGCGTACGGCGGGGAGCTGTTTTTT. Amino acid sequence: CASSFGGRAYGGELFF.

The genes are TRBV20-1 and TRBJ1-4, with D uncertain. Germline lookup yields CDR1 DFQATT and CDR2 SNEGSKA (reference sequence). The germline V and J ends were trimmed by 5 bases and 2 bases, with 9 bases remaining between them. There are 13 residues in the CDR3. In DNA, the CDR3 is TGCAGTGCTTCAGAAGGGACTAATGAAAAACTGTTTTTT. The encoded protein is CSASEGTNEKLFF.

This chain connects TRBV7-2 to TRBJ2-7, with D possibly matching TRBD2 (6 bases). Between the trimmed V and J ends, which lost 5 bases and 3 bases, there was a span of 17 bases. CDR1 and CDR2 (germline): SGHTA, FQGNSA. CDR3 size: 15 residues. The CDR3 bases are TGTGCCAGCAGCACCGGCGGGACCGGTATCTACGAGCAGTACTTC. This codes for CASSTGGTGIYEQYF.

This sequence joins TRBV6-5 and TRBJ1-1, with a weak D call TRBD1 (5 bases). This CDR3 has 15 amino acids. Trimming shortened V by 2 bases and J by 2 bases, and 12 bases separated the two germline ends. Germline CDR1 and CDR2: MNHEY and SVGAGI. DNA of the CDR3: TGTGCCAGCAGTTACGATGTTAGGGGCAACACTGAAGCTTTCTTT. Translating it yields CASSYDVRGNTEAFF.

V usage is TRBV6-2 or TRBV6-3 and J usage is TRBJ2-7; tentative D call: TRBD2 (7 bases). Germline loops: CDR1 MNHEY, CDR2 SVGEGT. Trimming pared 6 bases from V and 2 bases from J, leaving 17 bases between. This CDR3 is built from 15 residues. CDR3: CASSSGTHFPYEQYV. The CDR3 nucleotides are TGTGCCAGCAGCAGCGGGACACATTTTCCCTACGAGCAGTACGTC.